The clone carrying this T cell receptor (beta chain) occurred a few times. The antigen remains undetermined. CDR3 size: 13 residues. V lost 0 bases and J lost 11; bases outside the gene matches: 4. Germline CDR1 and CDR2: LGHDT and YNNKEL (reference sequence). The data belong to a study of T cells in Graves' hyperthyroidism and ophthalmopathy. Study-level findings and limits: Blood samples included most of the expanded thyroid clonotypes exceeding 0.001. With a median lead of about six months before onset, the model predicted ophthalmopathy.

Patients were excluded for uncontrolled infection, other autoimmune disease, pregnancy or lactation. PBMCs were collected from a 10 ml volume of fresh peripheral blood. RNA transcripts yielded amplified TCR beta CDR3 regions. Primed by the HTBI set, a first-round RT-PCR was run on the TCR CDR3. TCRdb reanalysed the multiplex PCR reads using MiXCR and keeps one entry per CDR3 protein. The repertoire consists of roughly 700,000 distinct CDR3 sequences, with under 45% occurring once and the leading ten covering less than 35%. The J gene is TRBJ1-1, the V gene TRBV3-1, with 9 bases fitting TRBD1. This receptor was taken from a middle-aged woman with Graves' hyperthyroidism. The sample consisted of blood. The CDR3 is CASSQEDRGFAFF. As DNA, the CDR3 is TGTGCCAGCAGCCAAGAGGACAGGGGATTTGCTTTCTTT.